One sample yielded the 7 T cell receptor beta chains listed below, sequenced in a study of T-cell reconstitution after alpha-beta-depleted transplantation in children. Unique molecular identifiers were used to barcode this TCRbeta library. TCRdb reprocessed the PCR reads via MiXCR and lists one record per CDR3 protein. The sample lists 500,000 or so distinct CDR3 sequences, 30% to 35% occurring once. Source: PBMCs from the stem cell graft donor, taken from the stem cell graft. These receptors all come from a human donor who donated a stem cell graft to a child with aplastic anemia.

In this sample, this clonotype turned up many times. The chain couples TRBV20-1 to TRBJ1-1, with D hard to call. Trimming stripped 5 bases from V and 1 base from J, with 11 bases between. This CDR3 has 13 amino acids. Germline V gene sequence: CDR1 DFQATT, CDR2 SNEGSKA (reference sequence). CDR3 sequence reads: CSASRDTNTEAFF. CDR3 nucleotides: TGCAGTGCTTCCCGGGATACGAACACTGAAGCTTTCTTT.

This sequence joins TRBV6-6 and TRBJ1-4; D unclear. V dropped 4 bases and J dropped 5 bases, with 8 bases sitting between them. The CDR3 is made up of 13 amino acids. Germline CDR1 and CDR2: MNHNY and SVGAGI (reference sequence). The CDR3 sequence is CASSSHGNEKLFF. The CDR3, as DNA: TGTGCCAGCAGTTCCCACGGGAATGAAAAACTGTTTTTT.

CDR3 in amino acids: CSVTRRNNYGYTF. CDR3 coding DNA: TGCAGCGTTACCAGACGGAATAACTATGGCTACACCTTC. The chain links TRBV29-1 to TRBJ1-2; no clear D gene. V gave up 5 bases and J gave up 1 base, with 11 bases separating them. CDR1 and CDR2 (germline): SQVTM, ANQGSEA. CDR3 length: 13 amino acids. Supplemented by reference TRBV29-1 and TRBJ1-2, the full variable domain reads SAVISQKPSRDICQRGTSLTIQCQVDSQVTMMFWYRQQPGQSLTLIATANQGSEATYESGFVIDKFPISRPNLTFSTLTVSNMSPEDSSIYLCSVTRRNNYGYTFGSGTRLTVV.

This chain uses TRBV18 with TRBJ1-5, with 7 bases that match TRBD1. J was trimmed by 5 bases and V by 3 bases; bases with no gene match: 4. The CDR3 totals 14 residues. Germline V gene sequence: CDR1 KGHSH, CDR2 LQKENI. The CDR3 protein is CASSPRQGHQPQHF. The CDR3 coding sequence is TGTGCCAGCTCACCGAGACAGGGTCATCAGCCCCAGCATTTT.

In its sample, this clonotype was seen a few times. This chain joins TRBV29-1 and TRBJ2-1; 9 positions match TRBD2. J was trimmed by 6 bases and V by 7 bases; bases with no gene match: 13. CDR1 is SQVTM, CDR2 ANQGSEA, per germline. The CDR3 consists of 15 residues. CDR3 loop: CSAEGQLAGSNEQFF. The CDR3 nucleotides are TGCAGCGCCGAGGGGCAGCTAGCGGGAAGCAATGAGCAGTTCTTC.

The V call is TRBV6-2 or TRBV6-3, the J call TRBJ2-1; 15 bases map to TRBD2. The CDR3 has 20 amino acids. Germline V gives CDR1 MNHEY, CDR2 SVGEGT. V trimming: 2 bases; J trimming: 4 bases; junction bases outside the gene matches: 12. CDR3 sequence reads: CASSYPHRTSGRVRYNEQFF. The CDR3 nucleotides are TGTGCCAGCAGTTACCCCCACCGGACTAGCGGGAGGGTAAGGTACAATGAGCAGTTCTTC.

The chain links TRBV7-4 to TRBJ1-2; the D gene is possibly TRBD1 (5 bases). This CDR3 comprises 13 residues. Germline CDR1 and CDR2: SGHVT and SQSDAQ. Trimming stripped 4 bases from V and 7 bases from J, with 13 bases between. As DNA, the CDR3 is TGTGCCAGCAGCTGTCTGAGGGGCGGTGGCTACACCTTC. Protein: CASSCLRGGGYTF.